This is a list of T cell receptor beta chains from one sample in a study of blood T cells in healthy people across ages. TCRdb ran MiXCR on the 5' RACE reads and lists one entry per CDR3 protein. The sample lists 1.8 million or so distinct CDR3 sequences; about two fifths were seen once. The sample was blood. These receptors all come from a human donor in good health. Each CDR3 is given without its conserved first and last residue. Fields, in order: clone size, V gene, J gene, CDR3 protein. The size entry is marked missing in some rows and otherwise reads once, few, many or a size class.

clone size: -
V gene: TRBV3-1
J gene: TRBJ2-3
CDR3 protein: ASSHRFSTDTQY

clone size: -
V gene: TRBV5-1
J gene: TRBJ1-5
CDR3 protein: ASSLGPTGRASNQPQH

clone size: -
V gene: TRBV20-1
J gene: TRBJ2-5
CDR3 protein: SAREAGEETQY

clone size: -
V gene: TRBV20-1
J gene: TRBJ2-7
CDR3 protein: SALLAGGTYEQY

clone size: few
V gene: TRBV4-3
J gene: TRBJ2-5
CDR3 protein: ASSQEPPGLGEETQY

clone size: few
V gene: TRBV25-1
J gene: TRBJ1-5
CDR3 protein: ANTERTGGNQPQH

clone size: few
V gene: TRBV20-1
J gene: TRBJ2-7
CDR3 protein: RAKGAAGPFYEQY

clone size: -
V gene: TRBV5-1
J gene: TRBJ2-3
CDR3 protein: ASSLADSQY

clone size: few
V gene: TRBV6-2/TRBV6-3
J gene: TRBJ2-1
CDR3 protein: AGSRQMVYNEQF

clone size: -
V gene: TRBV7-2
J gene: TRBJ1-6
CDR3 protein: ASSSQGAGDSPLH

clone size: -
V gene: TRBV21-1
J gene: -
CDR3 protein: ASSKEGRGSYNEQY

clone size: -
V gene: TRBV20-1
J gene: TRBJ1-5
CDR3 protein: SARGEAQPQH

clone size: few
V gene: TRBV25-1
J gene: -
CDR3 protein: ASSDLGRGFEQY

clone size: -
V gene: TRBV27
J gene: TRBJ2-7
CDR3 protein: ASSHGGRAREQY

clone size: once
V gene: TRBV6-5
J gene: TRBJ2-1
CDR3 protein: ANSRGGAKQF

clone size: few
V gene: TRBV6-5
J gene: TRBJ2-3
CDR3 protein: ASSYPEASDTQY

clone size: -
V gene: TRBV7-9
J gene: TRBJ2-5
CDR3 protein: ASSPRESIAEETQY

clone size: many
V gene: TRBV4-3
J gene: TRBJ2-7
CDR3 protein: ASSQGLRSSYEQY

clone size: -
V gene: TRBV7-2
J gene: TRBJ2-3
CDR3 protein: ASSLAVWGDTQY

clone size: -
V gene: TRBV2
J gene: TRBJ1-4
CDR3 protein: ASSGEGQHTDATNEKLF

clone size: -
V gene: TRBV9
J gene: TRBJ1-1
CDR3 protein: ASSVREGRNTEAF

clone size: few
V gene: TRBV12-3/TRBV12-4
J gene: TRBJ2-2
CDR3 protein: ATLLKVAPGELF

clone size: -
V gene: TRBV7-9
J gene: TRBJ2-3
CDR3 protein: VSSPRGGTRADTQY

clone size: -
V gene: TRBV6-2/TRBV6-3
J gene: TRBJ1-1
CDR3 protein: ASNTRARAGGNGTEAF

clone size: -
V gene: TRBV7-9
J gene: TRBJ1-1
CDR3 protein: ASRPRAMINTEAF

clone size: -
V gene: TRBV29-1
J gene: TRBJ1-1
CDR3 protein: SAEGSVNTEAF

clone size: few
V gene: TRBV5-5
J gene: TRBJ1-2
CDR3 protein: ASSSQGGAFNYGYT

clone size: -
V gene: TRBV7-9
J gene: TRBJ2-1
CDR3 protein: ASSLAGTERIYNEQF

clone size: -
V gene: TRBV15
J gene: TRBJ2-6
CDR3 protein: ATSRDSGANVLT

clone size: -
V gene: TRBV11-2
J gene: TRBJ2-3
CDR3 protein: ASTSSGDLHTDTQY

clone size: -
V gene: TRBV29-1
J gene: TRBJ2-5
CDR3 protein: SVREPGTPQETQY

clone size: -
V gene: TRBV27
J gene: TRBJ2-1
CDR3 protein: ASNRVLAGGPSYNEQF

clone size: -
V gene: TRBV7-2
J gene: TRBJ1-2
CDR3 protein: ASSLEQRVYGYT

clone size: -
V gene: TRBV4-1
J gene: TRBJ1-2
CDR3 protein: ASSQPRWQGGGYT

clone size: -
V gene: TRBV6-6
J gene: TRBJ1-2
CDR3 protein: ASISGGRYYGYT

clone size: -
V gene: TRBV29-1
J gene: TRBJ1-2
CDR3 protein: SVESST

clone size: -
V gene: TRBV5-1
J gene: TRBJ2-7
CDR3 protein: ASSGDRTSYEQY

clone size: few
V gene: TRBV6-1
J gene: TRBJ1-1
CDR3 protein: ASRSLDTEAF

clone size: -
V gene: TRBV6-5
J gene: TRBJ2-7
CDR3 protein: ASSIISGASTYEQY

clone size: -
V gene: TRBV29-1
J gene: TRBJ2-3
CDR3 protein: SVATQKGLAGERTVTDTQY

clone size: -
V gene: TRBV7-9
J gene: TRBJ2-3
CDR3 protein: ASSFVGGIADTQY

clone size: -
V gene: TRBV20-1
J gene: TRBJ2-7
CDR3 protein: SAGDSGLPSYEQY

clone size: few
V gene: TRBV4-1
J gene: TRBJ2-5
CDR3 protein: ASNQDGPGETQY

clone size: -
V gene: TRBV29-1
J gene: TRBJ1-5
CDR3 protein: SVAGANQPQH

clone size: -
V gene: TRBV7-2
J gene: TRBJ2-3
CDR3 protein: ASSLVGNSLSTDTQY

clone size: few
V gene: TRBV5-5
J gene: TRBJ1-2
CDR3 protein: ASRGMTENYGYT

clone size: many
V gene: TRBV7-2
J gene: TRBJ2-7
CDR3 protein: ASSPRTGETYEQY

clone size: few
V gene: TRBV7-6
J gene: TRBJ2-1
CDR3 protein: ASSFIPGLAFEQF

clone size: -
V gene: TRBV6-2/TRBV6-3
J gene: -
CDR3 protein: ASSFPTPSGEETQY

clone size: -
V gene: TRBV14
J gene: TRBJ2-2
CDR3 protein: ASSQVDSWGTGELF

clone size: -
V gene: TRBV6-6
J gene: TRBJ2-3
CDR3 protein: ASSYSRDRGSDTQY

clone size: few
V gene: TRBV28
J gene: TRBJ1-5
CDR3 protein: ASSLADSEREYNQPQH

clone size: few
V gene: TRBV12-3/TRBV12-4
J gene: TRBJ2-1
CDR3 protein: ASSFPGQGFYNEQF